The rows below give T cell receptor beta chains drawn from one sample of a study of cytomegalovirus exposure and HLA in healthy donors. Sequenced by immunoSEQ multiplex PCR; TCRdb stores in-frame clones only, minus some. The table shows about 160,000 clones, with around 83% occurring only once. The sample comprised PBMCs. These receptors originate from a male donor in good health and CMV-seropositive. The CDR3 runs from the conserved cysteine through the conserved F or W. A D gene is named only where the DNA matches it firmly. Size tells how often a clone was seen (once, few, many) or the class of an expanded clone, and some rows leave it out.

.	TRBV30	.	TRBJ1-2	TGTGCCTGGAGTGTAGAGAACTATGGCTACACCTTC	CAWSVENYGYTF
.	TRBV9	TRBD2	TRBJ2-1	TGTGCCAGCAGCGCGCGGGCTAGCGGAGTTAATGAGCAGTTCTTC	CASSARASGVNEQFF
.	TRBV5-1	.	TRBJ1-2	TGCGCCAGCAGACCAGACCAGGGGAACTATGGCTACACCTTC	CASRPDQGNYGYTF
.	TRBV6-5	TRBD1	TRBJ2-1	TGTGCCAGCAGGGCGACAGGGAACGAGCAGTTCTTC	CASRATGNEQFF
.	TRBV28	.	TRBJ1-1	TGTGCCAGCAGTCCACGGACAGTTTTCCCTGAAGCTTTCTTT	CASSPRTVFPEAFF
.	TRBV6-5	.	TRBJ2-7	TGTGCCAGCAGTCTAGACCGCTACGAGCAGTACTTC	CASSLDRYEQYF
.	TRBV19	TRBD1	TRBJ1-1	TGTGCCAGTTCTTGGGGGACAGTAAACACTGAAGCTTTCTTT	CASSWGTVNTEAFF
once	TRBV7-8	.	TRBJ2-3	TGTGCCAGCAGCTTGTTAGTACGCACAGATACGCAGTATTTT	CASSLLVRTDTQYF
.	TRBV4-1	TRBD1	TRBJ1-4	TGCGCCAGCAGCCACCCGGACAGGACGTGGGAAAAACTGTTTTTT	CASSHPDRTWEKLFF
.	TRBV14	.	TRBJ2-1	TGTGCCAGCAGCCAACTCGATGAGCAGTTCTTC	CASSQLDEQFF
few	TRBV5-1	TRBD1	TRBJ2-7	TGCGCCAGCAGCTTGGGGGACAGTCCTTCCTACGAGCAGTACTTC	CASSLGDSPSYEQYF
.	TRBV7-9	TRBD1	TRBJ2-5	TGTGCCAGCAGCCCGTCAGGGGGTGCAGCCCAAGAGACCCAGTACTTC	CASSPSGGAAQETQYF
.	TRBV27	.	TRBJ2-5	TGTGCCAGCAGTTTAAGTAGTCGACAAGAGACCCAGTACTTC	CASSLSSRQETQYF
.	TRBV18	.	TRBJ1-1	TGTGCCAGCTCACCAGGGGCAGGGAACACTGAAGCTTTCTTT	CASSPGAGNTEAFF
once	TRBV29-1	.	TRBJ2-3	TGCAGCGGGACTAGCACAGATACGCAGTATTTT	CSGTSTDTQYF
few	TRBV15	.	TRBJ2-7	TGTGCCACCAGCCCCCACAGGGCCTACGAGCAGTACTTC	CATSPHRAYEQYF
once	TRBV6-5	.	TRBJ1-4	TGTGCCAGCAGTTCCGACAGGTTGGCGGGTGAAAAACTGTTTTTT	CASSSDRLAGEKLFF
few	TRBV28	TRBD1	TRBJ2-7	TGTGCCAGCAGGAGGGACAGGGGTTTCGGCTACGAGCAGTACTTC	CASRRDRGFGYEQYF
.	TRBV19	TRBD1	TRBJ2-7	TGTGCCAGCACGACAGGGATCTCCTACGAGCAGTACTTC	CASTTGISYEQYF
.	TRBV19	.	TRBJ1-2	TGTGCCAGTAGTATCAAGACTAGTGGCTACACCTTC	CASSIKTSGYTF
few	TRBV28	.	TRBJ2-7	TGTGCCAGCAGGAACCGGGACATCAGCTCCTACGAGCAGTACTTC	CASRNRDISSYEQYF
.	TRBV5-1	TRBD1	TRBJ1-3	TGCGCCAGCAGTCAAGCGACAGGGACCTCTGGAAACACCATATATTTT	CASSQATGTSGNTIYF
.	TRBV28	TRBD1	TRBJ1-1	TGTGCCCGATGGACAGGGGCGAACACTGAAGCTTTCTTT	CARWTGANTEAFF
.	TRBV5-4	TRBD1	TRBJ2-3	TGTGCCAGCAGTGCCACACCGGGACAGGGTACAGATACGCAGTATTTT	CASSATPGQGTDTQYF
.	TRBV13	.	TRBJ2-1	TGTGCCAGCAGAAGGGGGTCGGGGTCCTACAATGAGCAGTTCTTC	CASRRGSGSYNEQFF
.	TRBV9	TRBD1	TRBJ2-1	TGTGCCAGCAGCGCGCTTGGACAGGGCCGAAACAATGAGCAGTTCTTC	CASSALGQGRNNEQFF
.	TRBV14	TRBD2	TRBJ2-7	TGTGCCAGCAGCTTCGGGACTAGCGGAACCTACGAGCAGTACTTC	CASSFGTSGTYEQYF
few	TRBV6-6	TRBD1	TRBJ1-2	TGTGCCAGCAGTTACTCGGGGACAGGAGCTAACTATGGCTACACCTTC	CASSYSGTGANYGYTF
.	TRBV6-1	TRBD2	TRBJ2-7	TGTGCCAGCGGGTTAGCGGGAGAGGGCTCCTACGAGCAGTACTTC	CASGLAGEGSYEQYF
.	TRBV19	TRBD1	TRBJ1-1	TGTGCCAGTACCACGGCACAGGGGGCCACTGAAGCTTTCTTT	CASTTAQGATEAFF
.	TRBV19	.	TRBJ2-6	TGTGCCAGTAGGAAAGCCTCTGGGGCCAACGGCCTGACTTTC	CASRKASGANGLTF
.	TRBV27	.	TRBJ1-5	TGTGCCAGCAGTTGGGCAGGCAATAGCAATCAGCCCCAGCATTTT	CASSWAGNSNQPQHF
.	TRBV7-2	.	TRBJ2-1	TGTGCCAGCAGCTTGATGCTAGGAAATGAGCAGTTCTTC	CASSLMLGNEQFF
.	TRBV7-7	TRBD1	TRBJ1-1	TGTGCCAGCAGCTTGACAGGGGGGACTGAAGCTTTCTTT	CASSLTGGTEAFF
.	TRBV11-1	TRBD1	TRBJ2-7	TGTGCCAGCAGCCCTAAAACCGGGACAGGGGTCGCCGAGCAGTACTTC	CASSPKTGTGVAEQYF
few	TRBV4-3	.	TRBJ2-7	TGCGCCAGCAGCCCTGGGAGAGGAACCTACGAGCAGTACTTC	CASSPGRGTYEQYF
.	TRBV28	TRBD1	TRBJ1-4	TGTGCCATAGGCTGGACAGGGGGGAACGAAAAACTGTTTTTT	CAIGWTGGNEKLFF
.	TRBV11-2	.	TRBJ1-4	TGTGCCAGCAGCTCCTCGGTCACAGGTGAAAAACTGTTTTTT	CASSSSVTGEKLFF
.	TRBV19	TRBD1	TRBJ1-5	TGTGCCAGTAGTACTATAACGAAGGGGACAGTCAATCAGCCCCAGCATTTT	CASSTITKGTVNQPQHF